This T cell receptor beta chain was observed in a study of technical replicates of blood from several donors. Libraries were prepared by immunoSEQ multiplex PCR; TCRdb keeps only in-frame clonotypes and omits some of them. In the table there are about 100,000 clones, roughly 96% of which are singletons. The CDR3 loop spans 15 amino acids. The germline CDR1 and CDR2 sequences are MDHEN and SYDVKM. After removal of 6 bases from V and 4 bases from J, the junction contained 9 bases not matched to a gene. The V and J genes are TRBV28 and TRBJ2-1; TRBD1 matches 7 bases. The sequencing input was T cells isolated from PBMCs. The sequence came from a human donor in good health. Written as DNA, the CDR3 is TGTGCCAGCAGCAGACAGGGTAGTGCTTACAATGAGCAGTTCTTC. It yields the protein CASSRQGSAYNEQFF.